The rows below give T cell receptor beta chains drawn from one sample of a study of blood T cell repertoires in COVID-19. The repertoire was sequenced with immunoSEQ multiplex PCR; TCRdb's copy has only in-frame clones and lacks some. The data contain some 150,000 clones, almost 90% of them singletons. The sample comprised peripheral blood. These receptors were obtained from a man between 50 and 59 years old with active or convalescent COVID-19. Both conserved end residues are part of each CDR3. Each record gives: V gene, J gene, clone size, D gene, CDR3 DNA, CDR3 protein. The D gene is left open where the match is weak. Only some rows state a clone size, as once, few, many or a class for expanded clones.

TRBV4-2	TRBJ1-3	.	.	TGTGCCAGCAGCCAAGAAGAGGGAAACACCATATATTTT	CASSQEEGNTIYF
TRBV3-1/TRBV3-2	TRBJ1-5	.	.	TGTGCCAGCAGCCAAAGCGCCGGGAGCAATCAGCCCCAGCATTTT	CASSQSAGSNQPQHF
TRBV5-5	TRBJ1-6	.	TRBD1	TGTGCCAGCAGCTTCAAGGGGGCGGATAATTCACCCCTCCACTTT	CASSFKGADNSPLHF
TRBV12-3/TRBV12-4	TRBJ2-5	.	.	TGTGCCAGCAGTTGGGCTCAAGAGACCCAGTACTTC	CASSWAQETQYF
TRBV5-6	TRBJ1-3	.	TRBD1	TGTGCCAGCAGGCGGACAGGGGCTGGAAACACCATATATTTT	CASRRTGAGNTIYF
TRBV20-1	TRBJ2-5	.	.	TGCAGTGCTAGTGGTACGGTAGAGACCCAGTACTTC	CSASGTVETQYF
TRBV25-1	TRBJ2-3	.	TRBD2	TGTGCCAGCAGTCCCTCACTAGCGGGAGGTTTGACAGATACGCAGTATTTT	CASSPSLAGGLTDTQYF
TRBV4-1	TRBJ2-2	.	TRBD2	TGCGCCAGCAGCCAGGGACTAGGAACGAACACCGGGGAGCTGTTTTTT	CASSQGLGTNTGELFF
TRBV4-1	TRBJ1-1	.	.	TGCGCCAGCAGCCAAGGGACAGTGAACACTGAAGCTTTCTTT	CASSQGTVNTEAFF
TRBV9	TRBJ1-2	.	.	TGTGCCAGCAGCGTAGGACCTCAGGGAAACTATGGCTACACCTTC	CASSVGPQGNYGYTF
TRBV7-3	TRBJ2-3	.	TRBD2	TGTGCCAGCAGCCTGGGGACTAGCGGTAGCACAGATACGCAGTATTTT	CASSLGTSGSTDTQYF
TRBV19	TRBJ2-2	few	TRBD1	TGTGCCAGTAGCTCTTGGCAGGGGGCCGTCGGGGAGCTGTTTTTT	CASSSWQGAVGELFF
TRBV10-3	TRBJ2-7	.	TRBD1	TGTGCCATCAGGGGACAGGACTACGAGCAGTACTTC	CAIRGQDYEQYF
TRBV18	TRBJ2-2	.	TRBD2	TGTGCCAGCTCACGCGGGACTAGCGGGAGTTATGCCGGGGAGCTGTTTTTT	CASSRGTSGSYAGELFF
TRBV5-1	TRBJ2-7	.	TRBD1	TGCGCCAGCAGATCCGGGACAGGGTCAGGCGAGCAGTACTTC	CASRSGTGSGEQYF
TRBV5-1	TRBJ2-1	once	TRBD1	TGCGCCAGCAGCTTTGAGGGACAGGACTACAATGAGCAGTTCTTC	CASSFEGQDYNEQFF
TRBV20-1	TRBJ2-6	.	.	TGCAGTGCTAGTGGCGGGATTGGGGCCAACGTCCTGACTTTC	CSASGGIGANVLTF
TRBV5-4	TRBJ1-6	.	.	TGTGCCAGCAGCTCCGGACAAATAAATTCACCCCTCCACTTT	CASSSGQINSPLHF
TRBV11-2	TRBJ2-5	.	.	TGTGCCAGCAGCCTCCCTAGGACGGGCGGGTCCCAGTACTTC	CASSLPRTGGSQYF
TRBV7-3	TRBJ2-7	.	TRBD2	TGTGCCAGCAGCCTCGGACTAGCGGGAACGGGTGAGCAGTACTTC	CASSLGLAGTGEQYF
TRBV5-1	TRBJ2-1	once	.	TGCGCCAGCATGTCGCTAGGAGATGAGCAGTTCTTC	CASMSLGDEQFF
TRBV7-2	TRBJ2-7	.	TRBD2	TGTGCCAGCAGCTATACTAGCGGGCCGTACGAGCAGTACTTC	CASSYTSGPYEQYF
TRBV24-1	TRBJ2-7	.	.	TGTGCCACCAGCCCGGGGGACCCCTACGAGCAGTACTTC	CATSPGDPYEQYF
TRBV5-1	TRBJ2-4	.	.	TGCGCCAGCAGCTTGGACGGAGGGACCAAAAACATTCAGTACTTC	CASSLDGGTKNIQYF
TRBV9	TRBJ1-3	.	TRBD1	TGTGCCAGCAGCGTAGCTTGGAACAGGGGCTCTGGAAACACCATATATTTT	CASSVAWNRGSGNTIYF
TRBV9	TRBJ2-7	.	TRBD2	TGTGCCAGCAGCGTAGATCCTAGCGGGTCCTACGAGCAGTACTTC	CASSVDPSGSYEQYF
TRBV2	TRBJ1-2	.	.	TGTGCCAGCAGTTACGATACAGCTAACTATGGCTACACCTTC	CASSYDTANYGYTF
TRBV15	TRBJ1-4	.	TRBD1	TGTGCCACCAGCAGAGTCCGGACAGGACTTGCAACTAATGAAAAACTGTTTTTT	CATSRVRTGLATNEKLFF
TRBV28	TRBJ2-1	.	TRBD1	TGTGCCAGCAGAGGCCAGGGGGCACCCTCCTACAATGAGCAGTTCTTC	CASRGQGAPSYNEQFF
TRBV7-2	TRBJ1-4	few	TRBD1	TGTGCCAGCAGCTACGCCGGGACAGAAGAAAAACTGTTTTTT	CASSYAGTEEKLFF
TRBV15	TRBJ2-7	.	TRBD1	TGTGCCACGGGCCGGGACAGGGGTTACGAGCAGTACTTC	CATGRDRGYEQYF
TRBV14	TRBJ2-2	.	.	TGTGCCAGCAGCCAAGTATCCACCGGGGAGCTGTTTTTT	CASSQVSTGELFF
TRBV5-4	TRBJ2-1	.	TRBD2	TGTGCCAGCAGCTTGGCCGGGACTAGCAAACCCAATGAGCAGTTCTTC	CASSLAGTSKPNEQFF
TRBV4-3	TRBJ2-7	.	.	TGCGCCAGCAGCCAAGAATCGGCGGTGGGAGTCTACGAGCAGTACTTC	CASSQESAVGVYEQYF
TRBV10-3	TRBJ1-6	.	.	TGTGCCACCGCCAGGGAGGTTGGAATTTCACCCCTCCACTTT	CATAREVGISPLHF
TRBV27	TRBJ2-7	.	TRBD2	TGTGCCAGCAGCCGACTAGCGGTCTACGAGCAGTACTTC	CASSRLAVYEQYF